The 9 T cell receptor beta chains below come from one sample, sequenced in a study of OX40 agonist ivuxolimab in advanced cancers. Libraries came from the immunoSEQ multiplex PCR assay. TCRdb provides this immuneACCESS table in a form limited to in-frame rearrangements. Some clones are lacking; in checked studies, under half of them reflect an unresolved V gene, and why the rest are absent is not known. This sample lists approximately 79,000 clones; over 80% were detected once. The ten largest clones add up to 0.45% to 0.55% of the sample. The sample here was CD4+ or CD8+ T cells sorted from blood, taken in a trial of the OX40 agonist ivuxolimab. The origin of the receptors is an adult with an advanced solid tumor such as melanoma, head and neck, liver or kidney cancer.

The CDR3 bases are TGTGCCAGTAGTCTGACAGGGTGGCACACTGAAGCTTTCTTT. This codes for CASSLTGWHTEAFF. This sequence joins TRBV19 and TRBJ1-1; TRBD1 agrees at 7 bases. From germline, CDR1 is LNHDA and CDR2 SQIVND (reference sequence). The CDR3 totals 14 residues. J gave up 3 bases and V 5 bases, and 6 bases lay outside the gene matches.

V gene TRBV15 combines with J gene TRBJ1-2; D uncertain. This CDR3 spans 16 amino acids. Per germline, CDR1 LNHNV and CDR2 YYDKDF (reference sequence). The V gene lost 4 bases and the J gene lost 2 bases, with 17 bases spanning the gap. The CDR3 here is CATSTLQRSTNYGYTF. In DNA, the CDR3 is TGTGCCACCAGCACCTTACAGCGGAGCACAAACTATGGCTACACCTTC.

This sequence joins TRBV11-2 and TRBJ2-2, with a tentative D call TRBD2 (6 bases). V was pared by 5 bases and J by 2 bases, with 18 bases between. CDR1 and CDR2 (germline): SGHAT, FQNNGV. This CDR3 has 17 residues. Here the CDR3 reads CASSPLGLGVNTGELFF. The CDR3 nucleotides are TGTGCCAGCAGCCCCCTGGGACTTGGGGTCAACACCGGGGAGCTGTTTTTT.

The chain is built from TRBV10-2 and TRBJ1-3; unclear D gene. The V gene's germline CDR1 is WSHSY and CDR2 SAAADI. V lost 9 bases, J lost 0 bases, and 9 bases lay in between. CDR3 length: 13 residues. CDR3 sequence reads: CASTVISGNTIYF. The CDR3 nucleotides are TGCGCCAGTACGGTGATCTCTGGAAACACCATATATTTT.

This clone was found once. This sequence joins TRBV5-1 and TRBJ2-1; 11 nucleotides agree with TRBD2. Per the germline V gene, CDR1 is SGHRS and CDR2 is YFSETQ. This CDR3 comprises 17 residues. With 0 bases clipped from V and 4 bases from J, the junction kept 6 bases outside the gene matches. CDR3 sequence: CASSLEIAGGPYNEQFF. Written as DNA, the CDR3 is TGCGCCAGCAGCTTGGAAATAGCGGGAGGGCCGTACAATGAGCAGTTCTTC.

Remarks on this clone: This sample includes further DNA sequences coding for the same CDR3. The chain joins TRBV7-2 to TRBJ1-5, with a weak D call TRBD1 (5 bases). This CDR3 has 15 amino acids. The germline V gene encodes CDR1 SGHTA and CDR2 FQGNSA. The V end was cut by 1 base, the J end by 2 bases, with 9 bases between. CDR3 sequence: CASSLEQGRNQPQHF. As DNA, the CDR3 is TGTGCCAGCAGCTTAGAGCAGGGTCGCAATCAGCCCCAGCATTTT.

The chain has TRBV12-5 and TRBJ1-1; D call uncertain. V was trimmed by 1 base and J by 8 bases, leaving 11 bases between them. The germline CDR1 and CDR2 sequences are LGHNT and FRNRAP. CDR3 length: 13 amino acids. The CDR3 sequence: CASGLGGRKEAFF. The CDR3 DNA reads TGTGCTAGTGGTTTGGGCGGACGCAAGGAAGCTTTCTTT.

The chain couples TRBV19 to TRBJ2-6; D perhaps matches TRBD1 (5 bases). Germline V gives CDR1 LNHDA, CDR2 SQIVND (reference sequence). V was trimmed by 6 bases and J by 0 bases, leaving 9 bases between them. The CDR3 is 15 residues long. The CDR3 nucleotides read TGTGCCAGTAGGGGGCTGAACTCTGGGGCCAACGTCCTGACTTTC. This translates into CASRGLNSGANVLTF. The full variable domain, its missing parts supplied by reference TRBV19 and TRBJ2-6, is DGGITQSPKYLFRKEGQNVTLSCEQNLNHDAMYWYRQDPGQGLRLIYYSQIVNDFQKGDIAEGYSVSREKKESFPLTVTSAQKNPTAFYLCASRGLNSGANVLTFGAGSRLTVL.

V usage is TRBV11-3 and J usage is TRBJ2-3, with unresolved D. Germline CDR1 reads SGHNT; CDR2 reads YENEEA. The CDR3 length is 15 residues. The germline V and J ends were trimmed by 0 bases and 1 base, with 8 bases remaining between them. The CDR3 loop is CASSLDGGGTDTQYF. CDR3 DNA: TGTGCCAGCAGCTTAGATGGTGGGGGCACAGATACGCAGTATTTT. Based on the CDR3 plus reference TRBV11-3 and TRBJ2-3, the full variable domain is EAGVVQSPRYKIIEKKQPVAFWCNPISGHNTLYWYLQNLGQGPELLIRYENEEAVDDSQLPKDRFSAERLKGVDSTLKIQPAELGDSAVYLCASSLDGGGTDTQYFGPGTRLTVL.